This T cell receptor (beta chain) is drawn from a study of T cell repertoires in cytomegalovirus infection. Overall study context: It was the public TCR beta signatures that indicated both CMV infection and matching HLA type.

TCRdb analysed the reads with MiXCR anew, one entry per CDR3 protein. The sample has 500,000 to 600,000 distinct CDR3 sequences; 15% to 20% are singletons. Of note for this clonotype: Its antigen is still unknown.

Points from the study as a whole: HLA-C-restricted TCR beta clonotypes specific for CMV led the ex vivo response. Cumulative frequency (of public TCR beta family members) identified carriers of CMV plus the relevant HLA.

The CDR3 totals 16 residues. The germline gives CDR1 MNHNS, CDR2 SASEGT. J was trimmed by 3 bases and V by 8 bases; bases with no gene match: 12. This sequence joins TRBV6-1 and TRBJ2-7; 11 positions agree with TRBD2. Sequenced: CD8+ T cells from PBMCs. The sequence came from a human donor in good health (CMV status not recorded). Some clones in this sample may be carry-over from other donors' samples. The CDR3 DNA follows: TGTGCCAGCTGGGGACTAGCGGCACTGGGGTTCTACGAGCAGTACTTC. This codes for CASWGLAALGFYEQYF.